The present entry profiles one T cell receptor (beta chain) with its context. Compared with germline, one end of the junction differs, possibly owing to a read error. The data belong to a study of tumor-infiltrating lymphocytes in primary liver carcinoma. Constant-region priming of about 500 ng total RNA yielded TCR beta cDNA. Three rounds of nested multiplex PCR with slightly modified ARM-PCR produced TCR beta libraries. Each CDR3 protein is one row after TCRdb ran MiXCR on the multiplex PCR reads. The sample shows roughly 80,000 distinct CDR3 sequences, about 64% of them seen only once. Co-extraction of both nucleic acids (RNA and DNA) used roughly 18-32 mg of unsorted bulk tissue. The receptor comes from a woman aged 55-69 years with primary liver carcinoma and hepatitis B virus infection. Sequences were obtained from liver tumor tissue from sampling region 4. This sample's subset: tumor region T4, right-lateral pole.

The CDR3 nucleotides are TGCGCCAGCAGCAAGAACCCACAGGGGCAGGGATACAATGGGCAGTTCTTC. It codes for CASSKNPQGQGYNGQFF. This sequence joins TRBV4-1 and TRBJ2-1; 7 nucleotides match TRBD1. CDR1 MGHRA and CDR2 YSYEKL come from the germline V gene. This CDR3 comprises 17 residues.